These 16 T cell receptor beta chains share one sample of origin, sequenced in a study of neurological immune-mediated disorders. In TCRdb, the 5' RACE reads were re-called with MiXCR into one record per CDR3 protein. Among 74,000 or so distinct CDR3 sequences listed, around 9.9% were seen once. Sequencing used PBMCs. The receptors come from a man aged 45 to 65 in good health.

The sample holds many counts of this clonotype. The chain recombines TRBV5-1 with TRBJ2-7; D not resolved. The CDR3 consists of 14 residues. The germline CDR1 and CDR2 sequences are SGHRS and YFSETQ. The V end lost 4 bases, the J end lost 4 bases, and 15 bases lay between the germline ends. CDR3: CASSPALGVYEQYF. For the CDR3, the DNA is TGCGCCAGCAGCCCTGCCTTAGGAGTGTACGAGCAGTACTTC.

This clonotype was counted ten times or more. The chain is built from TRBV6-1 and TRBJ2-7; 8 nucleotides line up with TRBD1. From germline, CDR1 is MNHNS and CDR2 SASEGT. This CDR3 has 15 residues. J gave up 4 bases and V 6 bases, and 11 bases lay outside the gene matches. The DNA for the CDR3 is TGTGCCAGCAGAGAACCGGGACAGGTATTTTACGAGCAGTACTTC. Encoded protein: CASREPGQVFYEQYF.

The gene calls are TRBV6-5 and TRBJ2-2; no definite D call. There are 11 residues in the CDR3. V was cut by 8 bases and J by 1 base, with 2 bases left in between. Germline lookup yields CDR1 MNHEY and CDR2 SVGAGI. The CDR3 loop reads CASLNTGELFF. The CDR3 DNA sequence: TGTGCCAGCTTGAACACCGGGGAGCTGTTTTTT.

This clonotype has at least ten counts. This chain joins TRBV5-1 and TRBJ1-2; 9 bases agree with TRBD1. In germline, CDR1 is SGHRS, CDR2 YFSETQ. The V segment lost 0 bases and the J segment 6 bases; nucleotides outside the gene matches: 3. This CDR3 contains 14 residues. CDR3: CASSLGTGGDGYTF. CDR3 bases: TGCGCCAGCAGCTTGGGAACAGGGGGCGATGGCTACACCTTC.

This clonotype was recorded at least ten times. J is TRBJ1-6 and V is TRBV28; 10 bases agree with TRBD1. Germline CDR1 is MDHEN and CDR2 is SYDVKM. The V segment lost 1 base and the J segment 0 bases; nucleotides outside the gene matches: 6. The CDR3 sequence is 19 residues long. CDR3 protein: CASSLYGQGGSSYNSPLHF. CDR3 DNA sequence: TGTGCCAGCAGTTTATACGGACAGGGGGGATCCTCCTATAATTCACCCCTCCACTTT. Together with reference TRBV28 and TRBJ1-6, the CDR3 gives the full variable domain: DVKVTQSSRYLVKRTGEKVFLECVQDMDHENMFWYRQDPGLGLRLIYFSYDVKMKEKGDIPEGYSVSREKKERFSLILESASTNQTSMYLCASSLYGQGGSSYNSPLHFGNGTRLTVT.

The sample holds a few counts of this clonotype. V gene TRBV7-2 combines with J gene TRBJ2-7, with D maybe TRBD1 (5 bases). The CDR3 sequence is 16 residues long. CDR1 and CDR2 from the germline V gene are SGHTA and FQGNSA. Between the trimmed V and J ends, which lost 2 bases and 2 bases, there was a span of 16 bases. The CDR3 sequence is CASSLSSQPGPYEQYF. The DNA of the CDR3 is TGTGCCAGCAGCTTAAGTAGTCAGCCAGGGCCCTACGAGCAGTACTTC.

The table lists this clonotype with many counts. This chain uses TRBV5-1 with TRBJ2-3, with D possibly TRBD2 on 6 matching bases. CDR1 is SGHRS, CDR2 YFSETQ, per germline. This CDR3 is 15 amino acids long. Trimming stripped 3 bases from V and 2 bases from J, with 13 bases between. The chain's CDR3 is CASSWRERVTDTQYF. DNA of the CDR3: TGCGCCAGCAGCTGGAGGGAGCGGGTCACAGATACGCAGTATTTT.

This clonotype was picked up many times. The chain carries TRBV29-1 and TRBJ1-1; D is unclear. The V end lost 6 bases, the J end lost 10 bases, and 21 bases lay between the germline ends. CDR1 is SQVTM and CDR2 is ANQGSEA in the germline V gene. The CDR3 spans 13 residues. The CDR3 DNA reads as TGCAGCGTCCGGCCTGGGTTGGGGTTGGGAGCTTTCTTT. Encoded protein: CSVRPGLGLGAFF. Based on the CDR3 plus reference TRBV29-1 and TRBJ1-1, the full variable domain is SAVISQKPSRDICQRGTSLTIQCQVDSQVTMMFWYRQQPGQSLTLIATANQGSEATYESGFVIDKFPISRPNLTFSTLTVSNMSPEDSSIYLCSVRPGLGLGAFFGQGTRLTVV.

This clonotype has only a few counts. The chain has TRBV7-9 and TRBJ1-2, with D perhaps matching TRBD1 (6 bases). Germline CDR1 and CDR2: SEHNR and FQNEAQ (reference sequence). This CDR3 has 15 amino acids. Trimming shortened V by 0 bases and J by 2 bases, and 10 bases separated the two germline ends. This CDR3 is CASSLATGTNYGYTF. The CDR3 bases are TGTGCCAGCAGCTTAGCGACAGGAACCAACTATGGCTACACCTTC.

The table lists this clonotype with many counts. The V gene is TRBV28, the J gene TRBJ1-2; D is unresolved. The V gene's germline CDR1 is MDHEN and CDR2 SYDVKM. V lost 4 bases and J lost 4, with 19 bases in between. This CDR3 has 16 amino acids. The CDR3 protein is CASSWHKPHSVYGYTF. CDR3 nucleotide sequence: TGTGCCAGCAGTTGGCACAAGCCCCATTCGGTCTATGGCTACACCTTC.

In its sample, this clonotype was seen many times. V and J are TRBV5-1 and TRBJ1-1, with a weak D call TRBD1 (6 bases). The CDR3 extends over 14 amino acids. Per the germline V gene, CDR1 is SGHRS and CDR2 is YFSETQ. V lost 0 bases and J 11 bases, leaving 17 bases between the germline ends. The CDR3 bases are TGCGCCAGCAGCTTGGAGAAGGGGGGCTATCGGGCTTTCTTT. Its protein product is CASSLEKGGYRAFF. The whole variable domain, filled in from reference TRBV5-1 and TRBJ1-1, reads KAGVTQTPRYLIKTRGQQVTLSCSPISGHRSVSWYQQTPGQGLQFLFEYFSETQRNKGNFPGRFSGRQFSNSRSEMNVSTLELGDSALYLCASSLEKGGYRAFFGQGTRLTVV.

There are many counts of this clonotype. V usage is TRBV7-8 and J usage is TRBJ2-1, with TRBD1 matching 7 bases. The V gene end was trimmed by 5 bases and the J gene end by 6 bases; junction bases not matched to a gene: 7. The CDR3 totals 14 residues. Germline loops: CDR1 SGHVS, CDR2 FQNEAQ. CDR3 sequence (DNA): TGTGCCAGCAGCGTCCCGACAGGGCTCAATGAGCAGTTCTTC. Protein: CASSVPTGLNEQFF.

This clonotype has a count of ten or more. The chain has TRBV20-1 and TRBJ1-1; weak D call: TRBD1 (5 bases). The V end was cut by 3 bases, the J end by 4 bases, with 21 bases between. This CDR3 spans 16 amino acids. Germline V lookup: CDR1 DFQATT, CDR2 SNEGSKA (reference sequence). The CDR3 is CSARGVGGVLSTEAFF. In nucleotides, the CDR3 is TGCAGTGCTAGGGGCGTTGGGGGGGTGTTGAGCACTGAAGCTTTCTTT.

This clonotype was counted ten times or more. The V and J genes are TRBV10-3 and TRBJ2-2, with 10 bases aligning to TRBD1. The CDR3 length is 16 residues. CDR1 and CDR2 from the germline V gene are ENHRY and SYGVKD. V lost 6 bases to trimming and J lost 4 bases; unmatched junction nucleotides: 8. This chain's CDR3 is CAISAVRTGGTGELFF. CDR3 DNA sequence: TGTGCCATCAGCGCGGTGCGGACAGGGGGCACCGGGGAGCTGTTTTTT.

This clonotype was detected only a few times. The chain carries TRBV7-3 and TRBJ2-1; D is uncertain. CDR1 is SGHTA, CDR2 FQGTGA, per germline. The CDR3 sequence is 14 residues long. V was pared by 5 bases and J by 4 bases, with 12 bases between. The CDR3 loop is CASSPTGPYNEQFF. In nucleotides, the CDR3 is TGTGCCAGCAGCCCCACTGGACCGTACAATGAGCAGTTCTTC.

This clonotype was seen at least ten times. The chain has TRBV5-5 and TRBJ1-1, with D possibly matching TRBD1 (5 bases). Trimming removed 3 bases from V and 5 bases from J, with 14 bases in between. The CDR3 has 14 amino acids. The germline V gene has CDR1 SGHKS and CDR2 YYEKEE (reference sequence). CDR3 protein: CASSSPREGTEAFF. The CDR3 DNA reads TGTGCCAGCAGCTCGCCGAGGGAGGGGACTGAAGCTTTCTTT.